These 22 T cell receptor beta chains were sequenced from one sample in a study of blood T cell repertoires in COVID-19. Clones were sequenced by immunoSEQ multiplex PCR, and TCRdb holds only the in-frame ones, with some missing. The sample lists roughly 180,000 clones, approximately 90% seen once, with over 0.85% in the top ten. The sample comprised peripheral blood. Source of these receptors: a man in his late teens or twenties with acute or convalescent COVID-19.

V gene TRBV9 combines with J gene TRBJ1-2; D might be TRBD1 (6 bases). Trimming left V 0 bases short and J 9 bases short, with 12 bases between. This CDR3 contains 13 residues. Germline V gene sequence: CDR1 SGDLS, CDR2 YYNGEE. The CDR3 is CASSVDGGPSYTF. The DNA for the CDR3 is TGTGCCAGCAGCGTAGACGGGGGGCCGAGCTACACCTTC.

The chain combines TRBV24-1 with TRBJ1-5, with D possibly being TRBD1 (6 bases). The V gene lost 10 bases and the J gene lost 3 bases, with 15 bases spanning the gap. The CDR3 is 14 residues long. Germline V CDR1 and CDR2: KGHDR, SFDVKD. CDR3 nucleotide sequence: TGTGCCACTTCCGGCAGGGGCCCCAATCAGCCCCAGCATTTT. It codes for CATSGRGPNQPQHF.

This clone was counted a single time. The chain is built from TRBV7-2 and TRBJ2-2, with TRBD2 as a possible D gene (7 bases). V was trimmed by 1 base and J by 6 bases, leaving 9 bases between them. The length of the CDR3 is 14 residues. The germline V gene has CDR1 SGHTA and CDR2 FQGNSA. The CDR3 here is CASSLGGGAGELFF. DNA for the CDR3: TGTGCCAGCAGCTTAGGGGGGGGCGCCGGGGAGCTGTTTTTT.

The chain recombines TRBV28 with TRBJ2-5; D might be TRBD2 (6 bases). The germline gives CDR1 MDHEN, CDR2 SYDVKM. The length of the CDR3 is 14 residues. The V gene lost 1 base and the J gene lost 5 bases, with 11 bases spanning the gap. In DNA form, the CDR3 reads TGTGCCAGCAGTTTATCGAATGGGAGGGAGACCCAGTACTTC. Its translation: CASSLSNGRETQYF.

The CDR3 coding sequence is TGTGCCAGCAGCTTTGGGACAGGGGATTCACCCCTCCACTTT. Its protein is CASSFGTGDSPLHF. The chain carries TRBV11-1 and TRBJ1-6; 10 nucleotides match TRBD1. V lost 3 bases and J lost 8; bases outside the gene matches: 1. Germline V lookup: CDR1 SGHAT, CDR2 FQDESV (reference sequence). CDR3 length equals 14 residues.

This clone showed up just once. The chain has TRBV4-1 and TRBJ1-2, with 8 bases matching TRBD1. The germline V gene has CDR1 MGHRA and CDR2 YSYEKL. There are 16 residues in the CDR3. With 0 bases clipped from V and 2 bases from J, the junction kept 5 bases outside the gene matches. CDR3 DNA sequence: TGCGCCAGCAGCCAAGAGGTGACAGGGGCAAACTATGGCTACACCTTC. This encodes CASSQEVTGANYGYTF.

The rearrangement uses TRBV5-6 and TRBJ1-1; possibly TRBD1 for D (5 bases). CDR1 is SGHDT and CDR2 is YYEEEE in the germline V gene. V lost 2 bases to trimming and J lost 2 bases, with 16 bases between them. The CDR3 runs to 16 residues. CDR3 in amino acids: CASSFFPGRGNTEAFF. CDR3 bases: TGTGCCAGCAGCTTTTTTCCAGGGAGGGGTAACACTGAAGCTTTCTTT. The full variable domain, completed using reference TRBV5-6 and TRBJ1-1, is DAGVTQSPTHLIKTRGQQVTLRCSPKSGHDTVSWYQQALGQGPQFIFQYYEEEERQRGNFPDRFSGHQFPNYSSELNVNALLLGDSALYLCASSFFPGRGNTEAFFGQGTRLTVV.

Note on this clone: The junction departs from germline at one end; a sequencing error may be responsible. This chain uses TRBV2 with TRBJ1-5, with D unclear. Looked up from germline, CDR1 is SNHLY and CDR2 is FYNNEI. CDR3 length equals 13 residues. The CDR3 DNA reads as TGTGCCAGCACTGAAGATCACGGTCAGCCCCAGCATTTT. Its protein is CASTEDHGQPQHF.

The V gene is TRBV6-5, the J gene TRBJ1-2; possible D gene TRBD1, 5 bases. This CDR3 is 14 amino acids long. From germline, CDR1 is MNHEY and CDR2 SVGAGI. V lost 7 bases to trimming and J lost 8 bases, with 20 bases between them. In nucleotides, the CDR3 is TGTGCCAGCACCACCTCCAGGGCCGAAAAGGGCTACACCTTC. It specifies CASTTSRAEKGYTF.

The J gene is TRBJ2-1, the V gene TRBV2; 13 bases map to TRBD2. The CDR3 extends over 15 amino acids. V lost 6 bases to trimming and J lost 7 bases; unmatched junction nucleotides: 6. CDR1 and CDR2 (germline): SNHLY, FYNNEI. This CDR3 is CASRELAGGPNEQFF. CDR3 DNA sequence: TGTGCCAGCAGGGAACTAGCGGGGGGGCCTAATGAGCAGTTCTTC.

J is TRBJ1-2 and V is TRBV7-6; 7 positions agree with TRBD1. Germline trimming cut 1 base from V and 6 bases from J; bases unmatched to any gene: 5. CDR1 is SGHVS and CDR2 is FNYEAQ in the germline V gene. The CDR3 is 14 residues long. DNA for the CDR3: TGTGCCAGCAGCTTAGGACAGGGAGCGGATGGCTACACCTTC. Its protein product is CASSLGQGADGYTF. The complete variable domain, with remaining parts taken from reference TRBV7-6 and TRBJ1-2, reads GAGVSQSPRYKVTKRGQDVALRCDPISGHVSLYWYRQALGQGPEFLTYFNYEAQQDKSGLPNDRFSAERPEGSISTLTIQRTEQRDSAMYRCASSLGQGADGYTFGSGTRLTVV.

The CDR3 sequence: CASSVQGANTEAFF. In nucleotides, the CDR3 is TGTGCCAGCAGCGTACAGGGGGCAAACACTGAAGCTTTCTTT. The rearrangement uses TRBV11-3 and TRBJ1-1, with 9 bases that match TRBD1. Trimming removed 5 bases from V and 2 bases from J; junction bases left unmatched: 3. Germline V gene lookup returns CDR1 SGHNT and CDR2 YENEEA. The CDR3 contains 14 residues.

V usage is TRBV4-1 and J usage is TRBJ2-7; 7 bases align to TRBD1. The CDR3 runs 14 residues. CDR1 and CDR2 from the germline V gene are MGHRA and YSYEKL. V shed 4 bases and J 3 bases; nucleotides not matched to a gene: 6. The CDR3 region is CASSRAGTDYEQYF. CDR3 sequence (DNA): TGCGCCAGCAGCCGCGCCGGGACAGACTACGAGCAGTACTTC.

The chain is built from TRBV9 and TRBJ2-7; TRBD1 agrees at 9 bases. The CDR3 sequence is 16 residues long. Losses at the gene ends were 0 bases for V and 3 bases for J; bases not matched to a gene: 7. Germline loops: CDR1 SGDLS, CDR2 YYNGEE. The CDR3 DNA is TGTGCCAGCAGCGTAGCTACAGGACAGGGGTTCTACGAGCAGTACTTC. Its translation is CASSVATGQGFYEQYF. The full variable domain, completed using reference TRBV9 and TRBJ2-7, is DSGVTQTPKHLITATGQRVTLRCSPRSGDLSVYWYQQSLDQGLQFLIQYYNGEERAKGNILERFSAQQFPDLHSELNLSSLELGDSALYFCASSVATGQGFYEQYFGPGTRLTVT.

The chain joins TRBV5-1 to TRBJ1-3, with 7 bases aligning to TRBD1. Trimming at V came to 1 base and at J to 3 bases, leaving 1 base not matched to a gene. The CDR3 contains 14 residues. Germline CDR1 reads SGHRS; CDR2 reads YFSETQ. This CDR3 is CASSLTGVGNTIYF. CDR3 nucleotide sequence: TGCGCCAGCAGCTTGACAGGGGTTGGAAACACCATATATTTT.

The chain couples TRBV23-1 to TRBJ1-6; TRBD1 aligns across 9 bases. TRBV23-1 is treated as an ORF (open reading frame) with a function not yet certain. The J segment lost 7 bases and the V segment lost 2 bases, leaving 3 bases of the junction unmatched. CDR3 length: 15 amino acids. The CDR3 is CASSQGTGKNSPLHF. The CDR3 DNA reads TGCGCCAGCAGTCAAGGGACAGGGAAGAATTCACCCCTCCACTTT.

The chain couples TRBV11-2 to TRBJ2-2, with 9 nucleotides matching TRBD2. The CDR3 contains 15 residues. V was clipped by 5 bases and J by 1 base; unmatched bases: 2. CDR1 is SGHAT, CDR2 FQNNGV, per germline. The CDR3 coding sequence is TGTGCCAGCAGCAGACTAGCGGTGAACACCGGGGAGCTGTTTTTT. This gives the protein CASSRLAVNTGELFF.

V gene TRBV4-2 combines with J gene TRBJ1-1; possibly TRBD1 for D (5 bases). The germline gives CDR1 LGHNA, CDR2 YNFKEQ. The germline V and J ends were trimmed by 0 bases and 5 bases, with 13 bases remaining between them. The CDR3 has 15 amino acids. CDR3 residues: CASSQDWQGGTEAFF. The CDR3 bases are TGTGCCAGCAGCCAAGATTGGCAGGGTGGGACTGAAGCTTTCTTT.

This chain uses TRBV12-5 with TRBJ1-4; TRBD1 matches 7 bases. In germline, CDR1 is LGHNT, CDR2 FRNRAP. J was trimmed by 7 bases and V by 6 bases; bases with no gene match: 8. The CDR3 spans 14 residues. The CDR3, as DNA: TGTGCTAGTGGCCCAGGGGGAGGAGGTGAAAAACTGTTTTTT. It yields the protein CASGPGGGGEKLFF.

Only one count was recorded for this clone. The rearrangement joins TRBV10-2 to TRBJ2-1, with TRBD1 identical over 8 bases. The germline gives CDR1 WSHSY, CDR2 SAAADI. V shed 3 bases and J 7 bases; nucleotides not matched to a gene: 5. The CDR3 loop spans 14 amino acids. In DNA, the CDR3 is TGCGCCAGCAGTGAATGGACAGGGATGAATGAGCAGTTCTTC. Its translation is CASSEWTGMNEQFF.

V and J are TRBV6-4 and TRBJ2-3; 9 nucleotides match TRBD2. The CDR3 covers 16 residues. Trimming cost V 2 bases and J 5 bases; bases outside gene matches: 8. The germline V gene encodes CDR1 MRHNA and CDR2 SNTAGT. CDR3 in amino acids: CASSDHGGGALDTQYF. CDR3 DNA sequence: TGTGCCAGCAGTGACCATGGCGGGGGGGCCCTAGATACGCAGTATTTT.

V usage is TRBV7-3 and J usage is TRBJ2-2, with D unclear. Trimming stripped 5 bases from V and 6 bases from J, with 10 bases between. Germline CDR1 and CDR2: SGHTA and FQGTGA. CDR3 length: 13 residues. As DNA, the CDR3 is TGTGCCAGCAGCACAGACGGTTCCGGGGAGCTGTTTTTT. This sequence encodes CASSTDGSGELFF.